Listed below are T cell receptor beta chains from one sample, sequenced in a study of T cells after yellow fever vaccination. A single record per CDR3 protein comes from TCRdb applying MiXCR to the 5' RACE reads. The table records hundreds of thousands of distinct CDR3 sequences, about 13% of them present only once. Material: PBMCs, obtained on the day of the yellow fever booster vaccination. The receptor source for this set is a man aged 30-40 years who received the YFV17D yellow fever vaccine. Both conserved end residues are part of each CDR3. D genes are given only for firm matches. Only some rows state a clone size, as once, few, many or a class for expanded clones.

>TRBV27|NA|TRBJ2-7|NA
TGTGCCAGCAGGGGGGAATACTACGAGCAGTACTTC
CASRGEYYEQYF
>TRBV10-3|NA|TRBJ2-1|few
TGTGCCATCAGTGAGGGTGCCGTGGGGCAGTTCTTC
CAISEGAVGQFF
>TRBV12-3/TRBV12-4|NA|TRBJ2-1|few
TGTGCCAGCCGACTGTCGGGTGGCAATGAGCAGTTCTTC
CASRLSGGNEQFF
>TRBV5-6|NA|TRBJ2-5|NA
TGTGCCAGCAGCGGATTATCAGGAACCCAGTACTTC
CASSGLSGTQYF
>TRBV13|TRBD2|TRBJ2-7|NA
TGTGCCAGCACCATAGTCGGGACTAGCGGGAGTAGGACCTACGAGCAGTACTTC
CASTIVGTSGSRTYEQYF
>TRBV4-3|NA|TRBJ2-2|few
TGCGCCAGCAGCCAACAGAGGGGTTACACCGGGGAGCTGTTTTTT
CASSQQRGYTGELFF
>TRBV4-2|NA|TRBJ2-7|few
TGTGCCAGCAGCCAAGATCACGGAAACTACGAGCAGTACTTC
CASSQDHGNYEQYF
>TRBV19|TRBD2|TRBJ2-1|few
TGTGCCAGTAGGAGGACTAGCGACCACTACAATGAGCAGTTCTTC
CASRRTSDHYNEQFF
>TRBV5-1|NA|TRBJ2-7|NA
TGCGCCAGCAGCTTGGTGGCAGGGGAGGACTACGAGCAGTACTTC
CASSLVAGEDYEQYF
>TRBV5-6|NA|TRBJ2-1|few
TGTGCCAGCAGCTTGGGTCCCTTCGCGAGCTCCTACAATGAGCAGTTCTTC
CASSLGPFASSYNEQFF
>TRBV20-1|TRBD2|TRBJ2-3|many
TGCAGTGCTAGGGCCGGACTAGCTCGCACAGATACGCAGTATTTT
CSARAGLARTDTQYF
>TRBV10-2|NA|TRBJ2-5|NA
TGCGCCAGCAGTGAGAAGTCAGGGTGGGAGACCCAGTACTTC
CASSEKSGWETQYF
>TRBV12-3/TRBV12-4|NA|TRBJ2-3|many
TGTGCCAGCAGTTTCGGAACTAGCACAGATACGCAGTATTTT
CASSFGTSTDTQYF
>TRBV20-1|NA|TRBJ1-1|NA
TGCAGTGCTAGAGATATCAGGGGTTGGAACACTGAAGCTTTCTTT
CSARDIRGWNTEAFF
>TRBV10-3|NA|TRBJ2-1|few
TGTGCCATCAGTGAGTCAAGTAGCGGTAGATCCTACAATGAGCAGTTCTTC
CAISESSSGRSYNEQFF
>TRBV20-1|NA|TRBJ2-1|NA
TGCAGTGCTAGTGGGGACTTTCCCCTAGGCAATGAGCAGTTCTTC
CSASGDFPLGNEQFF
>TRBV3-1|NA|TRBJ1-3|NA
TGTGCCAGCAGACGGGCGACAGCCTCTGGAAACACCATATATTTT
CASRRATASGNTIYF
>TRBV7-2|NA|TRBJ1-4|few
TGTGCCAGCAGCCCTTACAGAAACAATGAAAAACTGTTTTTT
CASSPYRNNEKLFF
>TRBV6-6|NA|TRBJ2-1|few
TGTGCCAGCAGTACCACCAACCCCGGTGAGCAGTTCTTC
CASSTTNPGEQFF
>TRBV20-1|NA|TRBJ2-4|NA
TGCAGTGCTGATAATTTAGCCAAAAACATTCAGTACTTC
CSADNLAKNIQYF
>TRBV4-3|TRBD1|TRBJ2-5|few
TGCGCCAGCAGCCAAGTAACTCCGGGACAGAAAGAGACCCAGTACTTC
CASSQVTPGQKETQYF